The sequence of this T cell receptor beta chain was determined in a study of CD8 T cells in ankylosing spondylitis. Study conclusions and caveats: Some motif variants were previously reported in reactive arthritis synovial fluid and blood. A TCR beta motif of 8 or 9 highly homologous variants appeared characteristic of ankylosing spondylitis blood. Disease-linked clones, CD8+, were relatively rare in peripheral blood.

This CDR3 is built from 14 residues. V dropped 1 base and J dropped 7 bases, with 11 bases sitting between them. In this sample, this clonotype turned up many times. The antigen is unknown. The TCR beta libraries were generated through quantitative 5'-RACE incorporating molecular barcodes. A single record per CDR3 protein comes from TCRdb applying MiXCR to the 5' RACE reads. The sample has 100,000 to 150,000 distinct CDR3 sequences, 9.3% seen once. The TCR sequence derives from a male donor with ankylosing spondylitis or in good health (not recorded which). Sequencing used blood, either unsorted or a sorted T cell fraction (not recorded which). J is TRBJ2-4 and V is TRBV12-3 or TRBV12-4; no clear D. CDR3 sequence (DNA): TGTGCCAGCAGTTTAGAGGGCGCGCGGAACATTCAGTACTTC. Encoded protein: CASSLEGARNIQYF.